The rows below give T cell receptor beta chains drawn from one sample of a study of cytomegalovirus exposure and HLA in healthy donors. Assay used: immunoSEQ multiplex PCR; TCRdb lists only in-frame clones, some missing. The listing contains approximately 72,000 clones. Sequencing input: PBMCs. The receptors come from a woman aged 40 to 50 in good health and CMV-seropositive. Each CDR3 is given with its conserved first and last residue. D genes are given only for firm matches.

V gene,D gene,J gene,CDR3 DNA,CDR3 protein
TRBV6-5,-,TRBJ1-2,TGTGCCAGCAGTTACCCCGGGTATGGCTACACCTTC,CASSYPGYGYTF
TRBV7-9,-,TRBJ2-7,TGTGCCAGCAGCTTAGTCCAATACGAGCAGTACTTC,CASSLVQYEQYF
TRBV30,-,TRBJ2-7,TGTGCCTGGAGTGCACTAGTTTACGAGCAGTACTTC,CAWSALVYEQYF
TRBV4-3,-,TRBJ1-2,TGCGCCAGCAGCCAAGATAGGGGATATGGCTACACCTTC,CASSQDRGYGYTF
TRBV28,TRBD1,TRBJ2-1,TGTGCCAGCAGACCTACCGGGACCCTCAGGGGGCTTGAGCAGTTCTTC,CASRPTGTLRGLEQFF
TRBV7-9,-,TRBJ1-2,TGTGCCAGCACCTTGCCGGAGGGGTTGGGATACACCTTC,CASTLPEGLGYTF
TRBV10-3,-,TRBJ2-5,TGTGCCATCAGTGGTGAGGCGCTCCAAGAGACCCAGTACTTC,CAISGEALQETQYF
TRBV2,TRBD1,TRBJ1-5,TGTGCCAGCAGGGACAGGGGATATCAGCCCCAGCATTTT,CASRDRGYQPQHF
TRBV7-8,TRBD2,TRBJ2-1,TGTGCCAGCAGCCGTAGCGGGGGAAATGAGCAGTTCTTC,CASSRSGGNEQFF
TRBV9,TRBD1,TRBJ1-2,TGTGCCAGCAGCGTAGTAGGGGGGGGGACAGGCATCTATGGCTACACCTTC,CASSVVGGGTGIYGYTF
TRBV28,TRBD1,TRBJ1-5,TGTGCCAGCAGCCCCGGACAGGGGGCGACTTCCCAGCATTTT,CASSPGQGATSQHF
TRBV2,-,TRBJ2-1,TGTGCCAGCTACTTGGGGACTCTCCTCGTCAATGAGCAGTTCTTC,CASYLGTLLVNEQFF
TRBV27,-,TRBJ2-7,TGTGCCAGCAGTTTATTTGGGGGCTTTTACGAGCAGTACTTC,CASSLFGGFYEQYF
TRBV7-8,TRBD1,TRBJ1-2,TGTGCCAGCAGCTTAGCGGGACAGGGTAACTATGGCTACACCTTC,CASSLAGQGNYGYTF
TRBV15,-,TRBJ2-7,TGTGCCACCAGCTCATCGCTAGCTGATGACTCCTACGAGCAGTACTTC,CATSSSLADDSYEQYF
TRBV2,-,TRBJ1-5,TGTGCCAGCAGTGGCGAGGGTAATAGCAATCAGCCCCAGCATTTT,CASSGEGNSNQPQHF
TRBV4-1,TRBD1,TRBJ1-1,TGCGCCAGCAGCCAGGCCGGGACAGTGAACCTCCGAGCTGAAGCTTTCTTT,CASSQAGTVNLRAEAFF
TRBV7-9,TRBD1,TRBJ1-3,TGTGCCAGCAGCTCTGGGACAGGCCAAATCTCTGGAAACACCATATATTTT,CASSSGTGQISGNTIYF
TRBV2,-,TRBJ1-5,TGTGCCAGCAGTGAGTCCGAGCAGCCCCAGCATTTT,CASSESEQPQHF
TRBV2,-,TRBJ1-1,TGTGCCAGCACCAAACAGGGGAACACTGAAGCTTTCTTT,CASTKQGNTEAFF